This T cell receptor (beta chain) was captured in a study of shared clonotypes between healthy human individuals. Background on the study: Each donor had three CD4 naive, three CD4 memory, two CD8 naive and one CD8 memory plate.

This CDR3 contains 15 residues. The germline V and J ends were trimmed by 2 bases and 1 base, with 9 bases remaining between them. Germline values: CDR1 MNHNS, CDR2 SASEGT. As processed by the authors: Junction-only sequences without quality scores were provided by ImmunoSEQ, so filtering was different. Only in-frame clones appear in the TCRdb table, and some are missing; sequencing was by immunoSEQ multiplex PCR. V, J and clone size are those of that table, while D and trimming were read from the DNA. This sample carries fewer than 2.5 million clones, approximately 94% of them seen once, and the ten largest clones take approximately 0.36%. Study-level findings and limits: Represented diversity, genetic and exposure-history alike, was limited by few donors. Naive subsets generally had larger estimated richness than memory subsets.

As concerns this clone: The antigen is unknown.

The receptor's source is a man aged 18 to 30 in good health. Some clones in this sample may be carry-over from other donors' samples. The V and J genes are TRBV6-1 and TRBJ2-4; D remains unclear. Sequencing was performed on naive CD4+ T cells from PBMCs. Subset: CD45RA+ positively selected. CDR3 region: CASSELGWAKNIQYF. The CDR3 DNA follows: TGTGCCAGCAGTGAATTGGGGTGGGCCAAAAACATTCAGTACTTC.